This T cell receptor (beta chain) came from a study of blood T cell repertoires in COVID-19. Study as a whole: Acute and convalescent COVID-19 samples came from the United States, Italy and Spain. From T cells, B-cell-depleted T cells, or PBMCs came the material, which was cDNA or gDNA.

In the source study's methods: Reference gene primer amplification gave nucleated cell count estimates. Some clones are missing from TCRdb's copy, which holds only in-frame ones; the method was immunoSEQ multiplex PCR. From that table come the V and J calls and clone size; the DNA was used to work out D and trimming. The repertoire consists of 100,000 to 150,000 clones, with approximately 84% occurring once and the leading ten covering 15% to 20%. Germline assignment: CDR1 LGHDT and CDR2 YNNKEL (reference sequence). The CDR3 runs to 18 residues. V lost 2 bases and J lost 6; bases outside the gene matches: 15.

The TCR originated in a woman aged 80 or over with acute or convalescent COVID-19. Material: peripheral blood. The chain is built from TRBV3-1 (or the pseudogene TRBV3-2) and TRBJ2-2, with TRBD2 matching over 7 bases. The CDR3 DNA follows: TGTGCCAGCAGCCAACCGCGTGGCTTTGCGGGAGCAGCCGGGGAGCTGTTTTTT. Residues: CASSQPRGFAGAAGELFF.